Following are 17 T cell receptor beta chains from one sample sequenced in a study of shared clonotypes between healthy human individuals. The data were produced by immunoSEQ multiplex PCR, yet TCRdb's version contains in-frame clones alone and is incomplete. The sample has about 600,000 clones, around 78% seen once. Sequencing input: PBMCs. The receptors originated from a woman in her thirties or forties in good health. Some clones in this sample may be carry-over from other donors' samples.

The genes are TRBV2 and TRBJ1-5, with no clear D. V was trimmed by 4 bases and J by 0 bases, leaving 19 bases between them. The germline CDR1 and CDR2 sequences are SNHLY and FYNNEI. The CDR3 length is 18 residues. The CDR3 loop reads CASSGALGELYSNQPQHF. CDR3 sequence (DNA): TGTGCCAGCAGTGGGGCTCTTGGGGAACTCTATAGCAATCAGCCCCAGCATTTT. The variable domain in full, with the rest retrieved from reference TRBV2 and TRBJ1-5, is EPEVTQTPSHQVTQMGQEVILRCVPISNHLYFYWYRQILGQKVEFLVSFYNNEISEKSEIFDDQFSVERPDGSNFTLKIRSTKLEDSAMYFCASSGALGELYSNQPQHFGDGTRLSIL.

CDR3 region: CSVDHGGGGYGYTF. The CDR3 coding sequence is TGCAGCGTTGATCACGGGGGCGGGGGCTATGGCTACACCTTC. This chain links TRBV29-1 with TRBJ1-2; D perhaps matches TRBD1 (6 bases). Trimming pared 3 bases from V and 4 bases from J, leaving 15 bases between. The CDR3 is made up of 14 amino acids. Germline CDR1 and CDR2: SQVTM and ANQGSEA. Full variable domain (rest looked up from reference TRBV29-1 and TRBJ1-2): SAVISQKPSRDICQRGTSLTIQCQVDSQVTMMFWYRQQPGQSLTLIATANQGSEATYESGFVIDKFPISRPNLTFSTLTVSNMSPEDSSIYLCSVDHGGGGYGYTFGSGTRLTVV.

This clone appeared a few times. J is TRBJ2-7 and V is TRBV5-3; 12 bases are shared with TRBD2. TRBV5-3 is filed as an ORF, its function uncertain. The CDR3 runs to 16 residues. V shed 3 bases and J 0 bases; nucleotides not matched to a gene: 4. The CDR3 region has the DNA TGTGCCAGAAGCTCAGGACTAGCGGGAAACTCCTACGAGCAGTACTTC. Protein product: CARSSGLAGNSYEQYF.

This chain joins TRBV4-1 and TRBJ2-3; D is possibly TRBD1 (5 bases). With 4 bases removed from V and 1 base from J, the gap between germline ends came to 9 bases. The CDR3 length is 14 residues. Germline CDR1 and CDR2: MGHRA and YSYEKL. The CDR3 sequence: CASSLDSRTDTQYF. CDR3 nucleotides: TGCGCCAGCAGCCTCGACAGCCGCACAGATACGCAGTATTTT.

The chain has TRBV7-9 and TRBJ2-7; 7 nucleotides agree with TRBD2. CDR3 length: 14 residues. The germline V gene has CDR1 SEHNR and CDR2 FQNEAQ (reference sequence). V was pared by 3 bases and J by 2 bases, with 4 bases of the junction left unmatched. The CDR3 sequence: CASSFGLEPYEQYF. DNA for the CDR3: TGTGCCAGCAGCTTCGGACTAGAGCCCTACGAGCAGTACTTC.

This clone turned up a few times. The CDR3, as DNA: TGTGCCAGCAGCGTAGGGGCTAGCGGGGCCTACGAGCAGTACTTC. It translates to CASSVGASGAYEQYF. This chain uses TRBV9 with TRBJ2-5; 9 bases fit TRBD2. The J call is doubtful: the DNA matches TRBJ2-7 better. The CDR3 length is 15 residues. Germline V lookup: CDR1 SGDLS, CDR2 YYNGEE.

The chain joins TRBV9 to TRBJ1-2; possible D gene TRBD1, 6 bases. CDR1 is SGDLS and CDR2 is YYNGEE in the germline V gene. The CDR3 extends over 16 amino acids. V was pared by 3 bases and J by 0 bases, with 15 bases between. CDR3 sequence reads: CASSAGDRRANYGYTF. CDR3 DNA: TGTGCCAGCAGCGCAGGAGACAGGAGAGCTAACTATGGCTACACCTTC.

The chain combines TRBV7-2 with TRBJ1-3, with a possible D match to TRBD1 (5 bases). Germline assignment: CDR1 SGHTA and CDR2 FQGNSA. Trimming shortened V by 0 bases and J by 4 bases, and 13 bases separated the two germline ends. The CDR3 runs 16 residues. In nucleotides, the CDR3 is TGTGCCAGCAGCTTAGCACCCCCGGGGCCCGGAAACACCATATATTTT. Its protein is CASSLAPPGPGNTIYF.

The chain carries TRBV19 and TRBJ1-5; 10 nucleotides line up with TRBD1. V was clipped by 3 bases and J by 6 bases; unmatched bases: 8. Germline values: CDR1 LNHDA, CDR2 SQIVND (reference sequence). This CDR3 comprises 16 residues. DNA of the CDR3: TGTGCCAGTAGTATGAGGGACAGGGGATCCGGTCAGCCCCAGCATTTT. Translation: CASSMRDRGSGQPQHF.

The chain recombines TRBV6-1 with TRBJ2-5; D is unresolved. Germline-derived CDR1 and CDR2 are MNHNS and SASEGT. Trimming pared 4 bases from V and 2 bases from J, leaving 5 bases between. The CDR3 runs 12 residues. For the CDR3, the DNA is TGTGCCAGCAGTGGGCCTCAAGAGACCCAGTACTTC. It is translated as CASSGPQETQYF.

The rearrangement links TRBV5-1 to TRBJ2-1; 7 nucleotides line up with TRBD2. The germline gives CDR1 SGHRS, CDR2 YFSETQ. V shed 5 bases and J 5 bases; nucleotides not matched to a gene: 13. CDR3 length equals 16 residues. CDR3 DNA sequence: TGCGCCAGCAGACGCCAACCATCTAGCGGCGACAATGAGCAGTTCTTC. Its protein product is CASRRQPSSGDNEQFF. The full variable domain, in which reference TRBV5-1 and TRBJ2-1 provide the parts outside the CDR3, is KAGVTQTPRYLIKTRGQQVTLSCSPISGHRSVSWYQQTPGQGLQFLFEYFSETQRNKGNFPGRFSGRQFSNSRSEMNVSTLELGDSALYLCASRRQPSSGDNEQFFGPGTRLTVL.

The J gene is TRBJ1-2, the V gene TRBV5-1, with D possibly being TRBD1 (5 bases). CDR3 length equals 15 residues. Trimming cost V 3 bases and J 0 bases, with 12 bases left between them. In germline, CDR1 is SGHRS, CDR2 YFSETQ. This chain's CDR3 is CASSWDGSSNYGYTF. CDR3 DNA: TGCGCCAGCAGCTGGGACGGATCCTCTAACTATGGCTACACCTTC.

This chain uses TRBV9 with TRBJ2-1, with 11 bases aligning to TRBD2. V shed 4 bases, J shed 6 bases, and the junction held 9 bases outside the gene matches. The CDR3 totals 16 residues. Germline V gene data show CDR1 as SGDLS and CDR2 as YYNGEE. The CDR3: CASSPDLAGGVNEQFF. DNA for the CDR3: TGTGCCAGCAGCCCCGACCTAGCGGGAGGTGTCAATGAGCAGTTCTTC.

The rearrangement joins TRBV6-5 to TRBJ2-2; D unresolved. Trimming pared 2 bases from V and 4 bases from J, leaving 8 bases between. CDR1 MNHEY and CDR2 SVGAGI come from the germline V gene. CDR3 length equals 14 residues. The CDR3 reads CASSYGPGTGELFF. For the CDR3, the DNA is TGTGCCAGCAGTTACGGTCCGGGCACCGGGGAGCTGTTTTTT.

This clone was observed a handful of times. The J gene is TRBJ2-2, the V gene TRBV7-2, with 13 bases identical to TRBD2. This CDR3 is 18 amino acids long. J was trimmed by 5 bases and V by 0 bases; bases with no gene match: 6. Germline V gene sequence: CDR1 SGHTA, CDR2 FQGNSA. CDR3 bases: TGTGCCAGCAGCTTAGCGGGGACTAGCGGGATAGATACCGGGGAGCTGTTTTTT. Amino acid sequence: CASSLAGTSGIDTGELFF.

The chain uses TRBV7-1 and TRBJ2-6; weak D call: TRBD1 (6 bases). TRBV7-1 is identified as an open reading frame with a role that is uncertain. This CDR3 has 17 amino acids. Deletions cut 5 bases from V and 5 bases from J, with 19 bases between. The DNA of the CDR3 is TGTGCCAGCAGCCGTTTGACAGGACAAAGTCGGGCCAACGTCCTGACTTTC. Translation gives CASSRLTGQSRANVLTF.

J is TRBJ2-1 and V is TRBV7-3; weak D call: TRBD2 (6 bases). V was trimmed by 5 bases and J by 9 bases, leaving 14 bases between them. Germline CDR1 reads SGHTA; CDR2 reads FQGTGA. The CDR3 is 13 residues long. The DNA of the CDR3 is TGTGCCAGCAGCCACCCCGGGGGAACTGAGCAGTTCTTC. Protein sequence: CASSHPGGTEQFF.